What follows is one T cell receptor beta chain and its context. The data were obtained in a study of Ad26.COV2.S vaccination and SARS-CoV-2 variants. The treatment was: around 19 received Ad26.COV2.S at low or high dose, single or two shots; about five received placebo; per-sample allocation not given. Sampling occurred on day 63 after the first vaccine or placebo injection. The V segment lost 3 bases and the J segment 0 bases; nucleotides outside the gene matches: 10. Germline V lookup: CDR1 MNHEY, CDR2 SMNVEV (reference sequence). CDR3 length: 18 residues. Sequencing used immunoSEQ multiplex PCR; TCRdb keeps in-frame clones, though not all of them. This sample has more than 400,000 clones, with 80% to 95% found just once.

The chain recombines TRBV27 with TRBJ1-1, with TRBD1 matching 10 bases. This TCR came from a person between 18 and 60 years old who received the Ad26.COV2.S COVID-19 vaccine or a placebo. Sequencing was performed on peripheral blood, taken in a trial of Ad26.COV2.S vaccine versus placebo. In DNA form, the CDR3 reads TGTGCCAGCAGTTTTGCCGGGACAGGGGTAACCATGAACACTGAAGCTTTCTTT. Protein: CASSFAGTGVTMNTEAFF.